Listed here are 30 T cell receptor beta chains from one sample, sequenced in a study of T cell responses to AZD1222 COVID-19 vaccine. Assay used: immunoSEQ multiplex PCR; TCRdb lists only in-frame clones, some missing. The sample consists of more than 150,000 clones, around 92% of them appearing once. The specimen comprised peripheral blood, sampled on day 0 of AZD1222 vaccination. The receptors were sampled from an adult in good health.

The chain's CDR3 is CASSIGLGGSNEQFF. Written as DNA, the CDR3 is TGTGCCAGCAGCATAGGTTTGGGGGGCTCCAATGAGCAGTTCTTC. The rearrangement joins TRBV11-3 to TRBJ2-1, with D perhaps given as TRBD1 or TRBD2 (6 bases each). V gave up 5 bases and J gave up 6 bases, with 17 bases separating them. CDR3 size: 15 residues. Germline CDR1 is SGHNT and CDR2 is YENEEA.

The V gene is TRBV6-6, the J gene TRBJ1-2; D is undetermined. This CDR3 has 15 amino acids. From germline, CDR1 is MNHNY and CDR2 SVGAGI (reference sequence). Trimming stripped 5 bases from V and 1 base from J, with 14 bases between. The CDR3 DNA reads as TGTGCCAGCAGTCCGGGAGGACCCCTTAACTATGGCTACACCTTC. Translation gives CASSPGGPLNYGYTF.

The chain combines TRBV20-1 with TRBJ1-1; D not resolved. The V end lost 6 bases, the J end lost 6 bases, and 11 bases lay between the germline ends. Germline V gene data show CDR1 as DFQATT and CDR2 as SNEGSKA (reference sequence). This CDR3 has 11 residues. Written as DNA, the CDR3 is TGCAGTGCCCCGTTGACGCCTGAAGCTTTCTTT. Its protein is CSAPLTPEAFF.

This clone was detected once. The rearrangement links TRBV4-2 to TRBJ2-2; 9 bases align to TRBD1. Germline V CDR1 and CDR2: LGHNA, YNFKEQ. J lost 3 bases, V lost 1 base, and 0 bases had no gene match. The CDR3 spans 15 residues. CDR3 nucleotides: TGTGCCAGCAGCCAAGGGACAGGGGACACCGGGGAGCTGTTTTTT. It yields the protein CASSQGTGDTGELFF.

The chain carries TRBV6-5 and TRBJ1-5; 7 bases align to TRBD1. CDR1 MNHEY and CDR2 SVGAGI come from the germline V gene. Trimming at V came to 5 bases and at J to 4 bases, leaving 5 bases not matched to a gene. The CDR3 is 14 residues long. CDR3 coding DNA: TGTGCCAGCAGTCGGACAGGATTAAATCAGCCCCAGCATTTT. It codes for CASSRTGLNQPQHF.

This chain joins TRBV30 and TRBJ2-3; possible D gene TRBD1, 5 bases. V gave up 0 bases and J gave up 4 bases, with 11 bases separating them. The CDR3 covers 14 residues. CDR1 is GTSNPN, CDR2 SVGIG, per germline (reference sequence). CDR3 protein: CAWSVLAGPDTQYF. CDR3 DNA sequence: TGTGCCTGGAGTGTACTCGCAGGGCCAGATACGCAGTATTTT.

In this sample, this clone turned up once. The V and J genes are TRBV19 and TRBJ1-2; D gene ambiguous. The length of the CDR3 is 14 residues. V lost 0 bases to trimming and J lost 1 base, with 6 bases between them. Germline loops: CDR1 LNHDA, CDR2 SQIVND (reference sequence). The DNA for the CDR3 is TGTGCCAGTAGTATAGAAGAACTTAACTATGGCTACACCTTC. Its translation is CASSIEELNYGYTF.

This clone was recorded once. This chain's CDR3 is CASEDNGELFF. In nucleotides, the CDR3 is TGTGCCAGCGAGGACAACGGGGAGCTGTTTTTT. The chain links TRBV25-1 to TRBJ2-2; TRBD1 might be the D (5 bases). Trimming took off 8 bases at V and 7 bases at J, with 8 bases between the two ends. CDR1 MGHDK and CDR2 SYGVNS come from the germline V gene. The CDR3 length is 11 residues.

This chain joins TRBV4-1 and TRBJ1-1, with no clear D. The germline V and J ends were trimmed by 1 base and 0 bases, with 6 bases remaining between them. This CDR3 has 14 residues. The germline gives CDR1 MGHRA, CDR2 YSYEKL. This chain's CDR3 is CASSQGLLNTEAFF. CDR3 DNA sequence: TGCGCCAGCAGCCAAGGACTGTTGAACACTGAAGCTTTCTTT.

V gene TRBV5-1 combines with J gene TRBJ2-1, with a tentative D call TRBD1 (6 bases). The V end lost 0 bases, the J end lost 8 bases, and 9 bases lay between the germline ends. The germline gives CDR1 SGHRS, CDR2 YFSETQ. CDR3 length equals 13 residues. The CDR3 nucleotides are TGCGCCAGCAGCTTGGGAGGGGGTTATGAGCAGTTCTTC. The encoded protein is CASSLGGGYEQFF.

The chain is built from TRBV13 and TRBJ1-2; 7 bases are shared with TRBD1. The CDR3 runs to 14 residues. Trimming removed 5 bases from V and 6 bases from J; junction bases left unmatched: 9. CDR1 PRHDT and CDR2 FYEKMQ come from the germline V gene (reference sequence). DNA of the CDR3: TGTGCCAGCAGCCTGGGACAGTTGAGGAATGGCTACACCTTC. Residues: CASSLGQLRNGYTF.

The chain is built from TRBV7-2 and TRBJ2-7, with TRBD1 matching over 7 bases. The CDR3 spans 14 residues. Trimming removed 3 bases from V and 0 bases from J; junction bases left unmatched: 2. Germline V gene data show CDR1 as SGHTA and CDR2 as FQGNSA. This CDR3 reads CASSFDRASYEQYF. The CDR3 DNA is TGTGCCAGCAGCTTTGACAGGGCCTCCTACGAGCAGTACTTC.

The J gene is TRBJ1-6, the V gene TRBV7-2; perhaps TRBD1 as D (5 bases). CDR3 size: 13 residues. Trimming stripped 5 bases from V and 8 bases from J, with 10 bases between. Germline lookup yields CDR1 SGHTA and CDR2 FQGNSA. In nucleotides, the CDR3 is TGTGCCAGCAGCCGGGGACTGGATTCACCCCTCCACTTT. The encoded protein is CASSRGLDSPLHF.

J is TRBJ1-6 and V is TRBV27; 7 bases align to TRBD1. V shed 4 bases, J shed 6 bases, and the junction held 6 bases outside the gene matches. Looked up from germline, CDR1 is MNHEY and CDR2 is SMNVEV (reference sequence). The CDR3 length is 15 residues. As DNA, the CDR3 is TGTGCCAGCAGTTCCCTCGGGACAGCTAATTCACCCCTCCACTTT. This codes for CASSSLGTANSPLHF.

The gene calls are TRBV15 and TRBJ2-1; 9 nucleotides line up with TRBD1. This CDR3 region has 14 residues. CDR1 and CDR2 (germline): LNHNV, YYDKDF (reference sequence). V was pared by 3 bases and J by 9 bases, with 6 bases of the junction left unmatched. CDR3 DNA sequence: TGTGCCACCAGCAGGGACAGGGGAAAGGGTGAGCAGTTCTTC. This codes for CATSRDRGKGEQFF.

The chain has TRBV7-9 and TRBJ2-5; D may correspond to TRBD1 or TRBD2 (5 bases each). The CDR3 extends over 13 amino acids. V was cut by 5 bases and J by 7 bases, with 14 bases left in between. Germline V gives CDR1 SEHNR, CDR2 FQNEAQ (reference sequence). CDR3 amino acids: CASSEGLRGTQYF. The CDR3 DNA is TGTGCCAGCAGCGAGGGTTTGAGGGGGACCCAGTACTTC.

The chain uses TRBV30 and TRBJ1-5; D might be TRBD1 (5 bases). Trimming stripped 0 bases from V and 3 bases from J, with 9 bases between. The CDR3 sequence is 14 residues long. Germline lookup yields CDR1 GTSNPN and CDR2 SVGIG (reference sequence). CDR3 residues: CAWSVTALNQPQHF. The DNA for the CDR3 is TGTGCCTGGAGTGTGACAGCTCTCAATCAGCCCCAGCATTTT.

The rearrangement joins TRBV6-5 to TRBJ2-2; the D gene is possibly TRBD1 (6 bases). This CDR3 is built from 16 residues. Per the germline V gene, CDR1 is MNHEY and CDR2 is SVGAGI. The ends were cut back, 0 bases at V and 2 bases at J, with 10 bases in the middle. DNA of the CDR3: TGTGCCAGCAGTTACTCGGACAGAGTAAACACCGGGGAGCTGTTTTTT. This gives the protein CASSYSDRVNTGELFF.

The CDR3 loop reads CSARWGDTQYF. As DNA, the CDR3 is TGCAGTGCTAGGTGGGGGGATACGCAGTATTTT. The chain has TRBV20-1 and TRBJ2-3; D tentatively fits TRBD1 or TRBD2 (5 bases each). V was clipped by 3 bases and J by 6 bases, with 7 bases between them. CDR1 and CDR2 (germline): DFQATT, SNEGSKA (reference sequence). The CDR3 contains 11 residues.

This clone was detected once. The chain has TRBV3-1 (or the pseudogene TRBV3-2) and TRBJ1-1; D not resolved. V was cut by 1 base and J by 0 bases, with 6 bases left in between. This CDR3 is 14 amino acids long. CDR1 is LGHDT and CDR2 is YNNKEL in the germline V gene (reference sequence). The CDR3 sequence is CASSQAPMNTEAFF. In nucleotides, the CDR3 is TGTGCCAGCAGCCAAGCGCCGATGAACACTGAAGCTTTCTTT.

The rearrangement joins TRBV11-2 to TRBJ2-1; tentatively, D is TRBD2 (6 bases). Trimming left V 1 base short and J 15 bases short, with 13 bases between. CDR3 length: 12 residues. Per germline, CDR1 SGHAT and CDR2 FQNNGV. CDR3 protein: CASSLGDFGGFF. The DNA for the CDR3 is TGTGCCAGCAGCTTAGGCGACTTCGGGGGGTTCTTC.

The rearrangement joins TRBV28 to TRBJ2-1; either TRBD1 or TRBD2 may fit D (8 bases each). The germline CDR1 and CDR2 sequences are MDHEN and SYDVKM. The germline V and J ends were trimmed by 4 bases and 2 bases, with 18 bases remaining between them. The CDR3 totals 17 residues. The DNA for the CDR3 is TGTGCCAGCAGTTCCGCCGGGGGGGGACAGGCCTACAATGAGCAGTTCTTC. Encoded protein: CASSSAGGGQAYNEQFF.

The chain is built from TRBV3-1 (or the pseudogene TRBV3-2) and TRBJ1-1; 9 bases agree with TRBD1. CDR3 length: 14 amino acids. CDR1 is LGHDT and CDR2 is YNNKEL in the germline V gene (reference sequence). After removal of 1 base from V and 4 bases from J, the junction contained 1 base not matched to a gene. The CDR3 loop is CASSQVTGGTEAFF. The CDR3 nucleotides are TGTGCCAGCAGCCAAGTGACAGGGGGCACTGAAGCTTTCTTT.

This clone came up a few times. The chain links TRBV30 to TRBJ1-3, with D uncertain. The CDR3 totals 12 residues. V was clipped by 4 bases and J by 4 bases, with 8 bases between them. The V gene's germline CDR1 is GTSNPN and CDR2 SVGIG (reference sequence). CDR3 sequence: CAWIPRGNTIYF. DNA for the CDR3: TGTGCCTGGATCCCAAGGGGAAACACCATATATTTT.

The chain links TRBV27 to TRBJ2-4; D unresolved. Germline assignment: CDR1 MNHEY and CDR2 SMNVEV (reference sequence). V was cut by 5 bases and J by 0 bases, with 5 bases left in between. This CDR3 comprises 13 residues. CDR3 protein: CASSSLAKNIQYF. The CDR3, as DNA: TGTGCCAGCAGTAGCCTAGCCAAAAACATTCAGTACTTC.

V gene TRBV19 combines with J gene TRBJ2-7, with TRBD1 matching over 8 bases. The junction had 10 bases not matched to a gene; V was cut back by 10 bases and J by 2 bases. CDR1 is LNHDA, CDR2 SQIVND, per germline (reference sequence). The CDR3 covers 14 residues. CDR3 protein: CATSPGTGPYEQYF. Written as DNA, the CDR3 is TGTGCCACCTCCCCCGGGACAGGTCCCTACGAGCAGTACTTC. The variable domain in full, with the rest retrieved from reference TRBV19 and TRBJ2-7, is DGGITQSPKYLFRKEGQNVTLSCEQNLNHDAMYWYRQDPGQGLRLIYYSQIVNDFQKGDIAEGYSVSREKKESFPLTVTSAQKNPTAFYLCATSPGTGPYEQYFGPGTRLTVT.

The V and J genes are TRBV6-4 and TRBJ2-1; 11 bases line up with TRBD2. The CDR3 totals 15 residues. The V and J ends lost 4 bases and 4 bases, in that order; junction bases with no gene match: 3. Germline-derived CDR1 and CDR2 are MRHNA and SNTAGT. CDR3 nucleotides: TGTGCCAGCAGTGTCACTAGCGGGAGTTACAATGAGCAGTTCTTC. Translation gives CASSVTSGSYNEQFF.

The V gene is TRBV6-2 or TRBV6-3, the J gene TRBJ1-5, with TRBD1 matching over 10 bases. The CDR3 is 18 residues long. Germline loops: CDR1 MNHEY, CDR2 SVGEGT. V lost 5 bases, J lost 5 bases, and 15 bases stayed unmatched. The CDR3 DNA reads TGTGCCAGCAGTCACCCCCGGGACAGGGGATCCCACTATCAGCCCCAGCATTTT. The encoded protein is CASSHPRDRGSHYQPQHF.

This chain joins TRBV19 and TRBJ2-6; weak D call: TRBD1 (6 bases). The germline V and J ends were trimmed by 5 bases and 1 base, with 15 bases remaining between them. The germline CDR1 and CDR2 sequences are LNHDA and SQIVND (reference sequence). There are 17 residues in the CDR3. The CDR3 sequence is CASSRETQGSGANVLTF. Written as DNA, the CDR3 is TGTGCCAGTAGTCGGGAAACTCAGGGGTCTGGGGCCAACGTCCTGACTTTC.

The CDR3 DNA is TGTGCCAGTAGTTACGGGACCAGGGGTGGCAATCAGCCCCAGCATTTT. Translation: CASSYGTRGGNQPQHF. This chain uses TRBV19 with TRBJ1-5, with a tentative D call TRBD1 (6 bases). This CDR3 has 16 residues. Germline V gene lookup returns CDR1 LNHDA and CDR2 SQIVND (reference sequence). The germline V and J ends were trimmed by 5 bases and 2 bases, with 16 bases remaining between them.